This TCR beta chain was observed in a study of shared clonotypes between healthy human individuals. Study as a whole: Each donor had three CD4 naive, three CD4 memory, two CD8 naive and one CD8 memory plate. Findings of the study overall: The naive CD4 repertoires of several donors were compared, and approximately 5% of clonotypes were shared.

Template for every sorted-subset replicate PCR totaled roughly 210 ng DNA, 30,000 to 35,000 T cell genomes. In the original workflow: ImmunoSEQ output held junction-only sequences without quality scores, so filtering differed. Data came from immunoSEQ multiplex PCR; TCRdb stores just in-frame clones and leaves some out. The DNA was the basis for D and trimming; V, J and clone size are from that table. The sample shows a few million clones, over 85% of them seen only once. A remark on this clone: Its antigen remains unknown.

The CDR3 length is 13 residues. V was trimmed by 2 bases and J by 9 bases, leaving 12 bases between them. Germline CDR1 is SGHRS and CDR2 is YFSETQ. Sequencing used naive CD4+ T cells sorted from blood. The subset denotes: CD45RA+ positively selected. The chain joins TRBV5-1 to TRBJ2-1; tentative D call: TRBD2 (6 bases). The TCR comes from a man between 18 and 29 years old in good health. The CDR3 here is CASSLVADLEQFF. In DNA form, the CDR3 reads TGCGCCAGCAGCTTAGTAGCGGACCTTGAGCAGTTCTTC.